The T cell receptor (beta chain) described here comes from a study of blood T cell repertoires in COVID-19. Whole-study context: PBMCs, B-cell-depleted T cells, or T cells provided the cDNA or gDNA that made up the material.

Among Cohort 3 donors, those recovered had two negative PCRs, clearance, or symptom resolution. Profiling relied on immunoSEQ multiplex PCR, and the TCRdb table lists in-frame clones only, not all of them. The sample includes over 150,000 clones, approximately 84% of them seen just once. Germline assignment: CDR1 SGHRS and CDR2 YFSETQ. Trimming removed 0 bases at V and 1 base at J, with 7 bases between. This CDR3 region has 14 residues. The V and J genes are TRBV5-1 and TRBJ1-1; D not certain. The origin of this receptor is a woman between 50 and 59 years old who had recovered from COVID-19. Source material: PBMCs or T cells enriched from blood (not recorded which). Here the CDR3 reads CASSLANRNTEAFF. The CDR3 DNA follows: TGCGCCAGCAGCTTGGCCAACAGGAACACTGAAGCTTTCTTT.